This paragraph covers one T cell receptor beta chain sequence. Its antigen is not identified. Carried by the TCR beta cDNA libraries were unique molecular identifiers. TCRdb re-derived calls from the PCR reads in MiXCR, one entry per CDR3 protein. The table records around 400,000 distinct CDR3 sequences, less than 40% of them present only once. These data come from a study of post-analysis software for immune sequencing data. General study points: Under F measure analysis, samples from one preparation batch co-clustered strongly. When patients were compared with controls, four to six TRBV segments were more frequent, TRBV5-6, TRBV5-1 and TRBV20-1 among them.

V lost 5 bases and J lost 4; bases outside the gene matches: 11. The CDR3 has 16 residues. This sequence was found in a girl aged 2-15 years with multiple sclerosis. Sequences were obtained from blood. The V call is TRBV12-3 or TRBV12-4, the J call TRBJ2-3; TRBD2 agrees at 8 bases. The CDR3 bases are TGTGCCAGCAGTCATGGACTAGCTGTGGGGGCAGATACGCAGTATTTT. Amino acid sequence: CASSHGLAVGADTQYF.